Listed below are T cell receptor beta chains from one sample, sequenced in a study of response to subunit inactivated influenza vaccine. TCRdb re-called the RT-PCR reads through MiXCR, storing one row per CDR3 protein. There are more than 150,000 distinct CDR3 sequences in the sample; approximately 9.2% occur only once, and approximately 10% lies in the top ten. The sequenced sample was non-naive T cells sorted from PBMCs, obtained on the day of vaccination. These receptors were taken from a man in his forties or fifties who received an inactivated influenza vaccine. Each CDR3 is given with its conserved first and last residue. The order of the fields is clone size, J gene, D gene, CDR3 length, V gene, CDR3 protein, CDR3 DNA. The D gene is left open where the match is weak. Clone sizes are given selectively: once, few, many, or a class where the clone is expanded.

size: -; J: TRBJ2-1; D: TRBD2; length: 14; V: TRBV20-1; CDR3: CSATLAELYNEQFF; DNA: TGCAGTGCGACCCTAGCGGAACTCTACAATGAGCAGTTCTTC
size: many; J: TRBJ2-2; D: -; length: 13; V: TRBV7-2; CDR3: CASEPRPTGELFF; DNA: TGTGCCAGCGAACCCCGACCCACCGGGGAGCTGTTTTTT
size: few; J: TRBJ2-3; D: -; length: 15; V: TRBV6-1; CDR3: CASLADPGLSDTQYF; DNA: TGTGCCAGCCTCGCCGACCCAGGGTTATCAGATACGCAGTATTTT
size: -; J: TRBJ1-1; D: -; length: 13; V: TRBV6-4; CDR3: CASSPQAGAEAFF; DNA: TGTGCCAGCAGCCCGCAGGCCGGGGCTGAAGCTTTCTTT
size: -; J: TRBJ1-1; D: TRBD1; length: 16; V: TRBV7-9; CDR3: CASSLPFGQVNTEAFF; DNA: TGTGCCAGCAGCTTGCCTTTCGGACAGGTGAACACTGAAGCTTTCTTT
size: -; J: TRBJ1-4; D: -; length: 14; V: TRBV12-3/TRBV12-4; CDR3: CASRAQVSNEKLFF; DNA: TGTGCCAGCAGGGCCCAGGTTTCTAATGAAAAACTGTTTTTT
size: few; J: TRBJ2-7; D: -; length: 14; V: TRBV9; CDR3: CASSVLDWGSEQYF; DNA: TGTGCCAGCAGCGTATTGGACTGGGGCTCCGAGCAGTACTTC
size: few; J: TRBJ2-1; D: -; length: 12; V: TRBV30; CDR3: CAWNGGYNEQFF; DNA: TGTGCCTGGAATGGGGGCTACAATGAGCAGTTCTTC
size: -; J: TRBJ2-7; D: -; length: 14; V: TRBV7-2; CDR3: CASSFSTSSYEQYF; DNA: TGTGCCAGCAGCTTTTCAACATCCTCCTACGAGCAGTACTTC
size: -; J: TRBJ1-2; D: -; length: 13; V: TRBV9; CDR3: CASSVGEEDGYTF; DNA: TGTGCCAGCAGCGTAGGGGAGGAGGATGGCTACACCTTC
size: -; J: TRBJ2-2; D: -; length: 13; V: TRBV7-8; CDR3: CASSLGSAGELFF; DNA: TGTGCCAGCAGCTTAGGTTCGGCCGGGGAGCTGTTTTTT
size: many; J: TRBJ1-1; D: -; length: 11; V: TRBV12-3/TRBV12-4; CDR3: CASSLDTEAFF; DNA: TGTGCCAGCAGTTTGGACACTGAAGCTTTCTTT
size: few; J: TRBJ2-1; D: TRBD2; length: 15; V: TRBV2; CDR3: CASSELGLAHIEQFF; DNA: TGTGCCAGCAGTGAATTAGGACTAGCCCACATTGAGCAGTTCTTC
size: -; J: TRBJ2-7; D: TRBD2; length: 15; V: TRBV4-1; CDR3: CASSQGLAETYEQYF; DNA: TGCGCCAGCAGCCAAGGGCTAGCGGAGACCTACGAGCAGTACTTC
size: -; J: TRBJ2-4; D: TRBD1; length: 17; V: TRBV4-2; CDR3: CASSQGTGKIEKNIQYF; DNA: TGTGCCAGCAGCCAAGGGACAGGGAAAATCGAAAAAAACATTCAGTACTTC
size: -; J: TRBJ1-1; D: -; length: 13; V: TRBV29-1; CDR3: CSVGTGSNTEAFF; DNA: TGCAGCGTTGGAACAGGGTCGAACACTGAAGCTTTCTTT
size: few; J: TRBJ1-4; D: TRBD1; length: 19; V: TRBV4-2; CDR3: CASSQDLPRGTGLNEKLFF; DNA: TGTGCCAGCAGCCAAGATCTACCGAGAGGGACAGGCCTAAATGAAAAACTGTTTTTT
size: -; J: TRBJ1-2; D: TRBD1; length: 15; V: TRBV6-1; CDR3: CASKTGGLANYGYTF; DNA: TGTGCCAGCAAGACAGGGGGGTTGGCTAACTATGGCTACACCTTC
size: -; J: TRBJ1-2; D: -; length: 13; V: TRBV20-1; CDR3: CSARVLQGSGYTF; DNA: TGCAGTGCTAGAGTCCTCCAGGGGAGTGGCTACACCTTC
size: few; J: TRBJ2-3; D: -; length: 16; V: TRBV4-2; CDR3: CASSQEYAYRTDTQYF; DNA: TGTGCCAGCAGCCAAGAATACGCCTACCGCACAGATACGCAGTATTTT
size: -; J: TRBJ2-1; D: TRBD2; length: 14; V: TRBV4-1; CDR3: CASSQRGGPHEQFF; DNA: TGCGCCAGCAGCCAACGGGGGGGGCCGCATGAGCAGTTCTTC
size: many; J: TRBJ2-7; D: TRBD2; length: 13; V: TRBV7-2; CDR3: CASSWGLGYEQYF; DNA: TGTGCCAGCAGCTGGGGACTAGGCTACGAGCAGTACTTC
size: many; J: TRBJ1-1; D: -; length: 14; V: TRBV5-1; CDR3: CASSFRRVNTEAFF; DNA: TGCGCCAGCAGCTTTCGGAGGGTGAACACTGAAGCTTTCTTT
size: -; J: TRBJ2-3; D: -; length: 13; V: TRBV11-1; CDR3: CASSRGQGGTQYF; DNA: TGTGCCAGCAGCCGCGGACAGGGAGGGACGCAGTATTTT
size: few; J: TRBJ2-3; D: -; length: 16; V: TRBV4-2; CDR3: CASSLQGRTSTDTQYF; DNA: TGTGCCAGCAGCTTACAGGGACGTACTAGCACAGATACGCAGTATTTT
size: -; J: TRBJ1-3; D: -; length: 17; V: TRBV7-2; CDR3: CASSLVVSGGRGNTIYF; DNA: TGTGCCAGCAGCTTGGTAGTGAGCGGCGGTCGGGGAAACACCATATATTTT
size: few; J: TRBJ2-7; D: TRBD2; length: 16; V: TRBV20-1; CDR3: CSARAGLQRGTYEQYF; DNA: TGCAGTGCCCGAGCAGGGCTACAGCGGGGGACGTACGAGCAGTACTTC
size: -; J: TRBJ2-1; D: -; length: 15; V: TRBV20-1; CDR3: CSATRAVEWINEQFF; DNA: TGCAGTGCCACGCGAGCGGTGGAGTGGATCAATGAGCAGTTCTTC
size: -; J: TRBJ1-3; D: -; length: 15; V: TRBV24-1; CDR3: CATSDPRTAGNTIYF; DNA: TGTGCCACCAGTGATCCCCGCACGGCTGGAAACACCATATATTTT
size: few; J: TRBJ1-1; D: -; length: 15; V: TRBV20-1; CDR3: CSARDHGRMNTEAFF; DNA: TGCAGTGCTAGAGATCACGGGCGAATGAACACTGAAGCTTTCTTT
size: -; J: TRBJ1-3; D: -; length: 16; V: TRBV3-1; CDR3: CASSKTIQSSGNTIYF; DNA: TGTGCCAGCAGCAAAACAATCCAGAGCTCTGGAAACACCATATATTTT
size: many; J: TRBJ1-5; D: -; length: 16; V: TRBV7-8; CDR3: CASSLYDPRGGGTQHF; DNA: TGTGCCAGCAGCTTATATGACCCCCGAGGAGGTGGGACCCAGCATTTT
size: -; J: TRBJ2-7; D: TRBD2; length: 14; V: TRBV6-2/TRBV6-3; CDR3: CASSNKAGGREQYF; DNA: TGTGCCAGCAGTAACAAGGCGGGAGGGCGCGAGCAGTACTTC
size: many; J: TRBJ2-1; D: TRBD1; length: 15; V: TRBV12-3/TRBV12-4; CDR3: CASSLIDRGNDEQFF; DNA: TGTGCCAGCAGTTTAATCGACAGGGGAAACGATGAGCAGTTCTTC
size: few; J: TRBJ2-3; D: TRBD2; length: 16; V: TRBV27; CDR3: CASSLTSRQFTDTQYF; DNA: TGTGCCAGCAGTTTGACTAGCAGGCAATTTACAGATACGCAGTATTTT
size: -; J: TRBJ2-1; D: -; length: 16; V: TRBV15; CDR3: CATSRGGLGSYNEQFF; DNA: TGTGCCACCAGCAGAGGGGGGCTAGGATCCTACAATGAGCAGTTCTTC
size: few; J: TRBJ2-1; D: -; length: 12; V: TRBV20-1; CDR3: CSARVLASEQFF; DNA: TGCAGTGCTAGGGTTCTAGCAAGTGAGCAGTTCTTC
size: -; J: TRBJ2-7; D: -; length: 13; V: TRBV14; CDR3: CASSQVANYEQYF; DNA: TGTGCCAGCAGCCAAGTGGCGAACTACGAGCAGTACTTC
size: -; J: TRBJ2-1; D: -; length: 16; V: TRBV5-5; CDR3: CASSLGVLRAGNEQFF; DNA: TGTGCCAGCAGCTTGGGGGTCCTCCGGGCTGGGAATGAGCAGTTCTTC
size: -; J: TRBJ1-6; D: -; length: 16; V: TRBV20-1; CDR3: CSARELQASYNSPLHF; DNA: TGCAGTGCTAGAGAATTGCAGGCCTCCTATAATTCACCCCTCCACTTT
size: few; J: TRBJ2-3; D: -; length: 13; V: TRBV2; CDR3: CASSEGVTDTQYF; DNA: TGTGCCAGCAGTGAAGGAGTTACAGATACGCAGTATTTT
size: many; J: TRBJ2-2; D: -; length: 14; V: TRBV28; CDR3: CASSFPRAAGELFF; DNA: TGTGCCAGCAGTTTCCCCAGGGCCGCCGGGGAGCTGTTTTTT